One sample yielded the 9 T cell receptor beta chains listed below, sequenced in a study of neurological immune-mediated disorders. TCRdb ran MiXCR on the 5' RACE reads and lists one entry per CDR3 protein. The table lists fewer than 40,000 distinct CDR3 sequences, 10% to 15% of them singletons, with 2.3% in the top ten. Time point noted: longitudinal time-point 2. The material sequenced was PBMCs. Every receptor here comes from a woman aged 35 to 49 in good health.

This clonotype was seen many times. The J gene is TRBJ2-7, the V gene TRBV6-5, with unresolved D. The CDR3 covers 15 residues. V was clipped by 1 base and J by 1 base, with 11 bases between them. The germline CDR1 and CDR2 sequences are MNHEY and SVGAGI. The CDR3 region is CASSYLPGPSYEQYF. Here the CDR3 DNA reads TGTGCCAGCAGTTACTTACCCGGGCCGTCCTACGAGCAGTACTTC.

This clonotype was observed at least ten times. The rearrangement uses TRBV29-1 and TRBJ2-5, with 8 bases that match TRBD2. CDR1 is SQVTM, CDR2 ANQGSEA, per germline. The CDR3 runs to 16 residues. Germline trimming cut 7 bases from V and 5 bases from J; bases unmatched to any gene: 18. CDR3 loop: CSATYAGGRRYETQYF. The CDR3 region has the DNA TGCAGCGCCACCTACGCGGGGGGCCGGCGTTACGAGACCCAGTACTTC.

The chain joins TRBV9 to TRBJ2-1; D uncertain. Trimming took off 4 bases at V and 8 bases at J, with 19 bases between the two ends. The CDR3 has 15 residues. CDR1 is SGDLS and CDR2 is YYNGEE in the germline V gene. CDR3 sequence: CASSPDSSTPHEQFF. The CDR3 nucleotides read TGTGCCAGCAGCCCAGACTCGTCAACACCCCATGAGCAGTTCTTC.

V usage is TRBV12-3 or TRBV12-4 and J usage is TRBJ2-3, with 8 nucleotides matching TRBD2. CDR3 length: 14 amino acids. Germline trimming cut 1 base from V and 6 bases from J; bases unmatched to any gene: 3. This chain's CDR3 is CASSLVGGGDTQYF. The CDR3 DNA sequence: TGTGCCAGCAGTTTAGTCGGGGGGGGCGATACGCAGTATTTT.

In this sample, this clonotype turned up many times. The chain carries TRBV7-2 and TRBJ2-4, with D tentatively TRBD1 or TRBD2 (5 bases each). This CDR3 is 14 amino acids long. Trimming cost V 8 bases and J 8 bases, with 19 bases left between them. Germline values: CDR1 SGHTA, CDR2 FQGNSA. The CDR3, as DNA: TGTGCCAGCGGCCCCGTCATAGGGACGGACATTCAGTACTTC. This sequence encodes CASGPVIGTDIQYF.

This clonotype was seen ten or more times. This chain joins TRBV29-1 and TRBJ2-1, with TRBD1 matching over 11 bases. V lost 2 bases to trimming and J lost 5 bases; unmatched junction nucleotides: 5. Germline CDR1 is SQVTM and CDR2 is ANQGSEA. CDR3 length equals 15 residues. CDR3 protein: CSVELDRGQDNEQFF. The DNA of the CDR3 is TGCAGCGTTGAACTGGACAGGGGGCAGGACAATGAGCAGTTCTTC.

In this sample, this clonotype turned up many times. This chain connects TRBV4-1 to TRBJ1-5; 7 nucleotides line up with TRBD1. Trimming removed 4 bases from V and 6 bases from J; junction bases left unmatched: 15. This CDR3 spans 17 amino acids. The V gene's germline CDR1 is MGHRA and CDR2 YSYEKL. CDR3 DNA sequence: TGCGCCAGCAGCCGTTCCCCTCCAGGGGGTCCGGTTCAGCCCCAGCATTTT. Its translation: CASSRSPPGGPVQPQHF.

This clonotype was counted at least ten times. The rearrangement uses TRBV6-5 and TRBJ1-5, with D maybe TRBD1 (6 bases). The CDR3 sequence is 16 residues long. V lost 6 bases and J lost 6, with 21 bases in between. Germline assignment: CDR1 MNHEY and CDR2 SVGAGI. This CDR3 is CASSSVPPGASQPQHF. The CDR3 region has the DNA TGTGCCAGCAGCTCAGTGCCACCGGGGGCTAGTCAGCCCCAGCATTTT.

This clonotype was observed many times. CDR3 residues: CSAKGSGTSGGPTDTQYF. Written as DNA, the CDR3 is TGCAGTGCTAAGGGGTCCGGGACTAGCGGGGGGCCCACAGATACGCAGTATTTT. This chain links TRBV20-1 with TRBJ2-3; 15 bases are a match to TRBD2. The V segment lost 4 bases and the J segment 2 bases; nucleotides outside the gene matches: 10. The length of the CDR3 is 18 residues. The V gene's germline CDR1 is DFQATT and CDR2 SNEGSKA (reference sequence).